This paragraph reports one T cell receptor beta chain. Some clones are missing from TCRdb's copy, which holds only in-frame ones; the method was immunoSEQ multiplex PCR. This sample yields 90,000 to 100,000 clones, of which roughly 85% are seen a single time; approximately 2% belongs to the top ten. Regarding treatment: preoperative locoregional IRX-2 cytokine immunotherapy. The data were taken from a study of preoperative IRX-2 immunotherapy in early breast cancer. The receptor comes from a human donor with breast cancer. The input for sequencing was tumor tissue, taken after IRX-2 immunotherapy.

The CDR3: CASSLSGGGYGYTF. The CDR3 bases are TGTGCCAGCAGTTTAAGTGGGGGTGGCTATGGCTACACCTTC. The V and J genes are TRBV28 and TRBJ1-2; tentatively, D is TRBD1 (5 bases). This CDR3 region has 14 residues. V lost 2 bases to trimming and J lost 4 bases, with 11 bases between them. CDR1 MDHEN and CDR2 SYDVKM come from the germline V gene.